These T cell receptor beta chains were read from a single sample in a study of T cell responses to AZD1222 COVID-19 vaccine. Using immunoSEQ multiplex PCR, the repertoire was profiled, and TCRdb retains in-frame clones only, with some absent. The sample yields about 150,000 clones, 75% to 95% seen once. The sample was peripheral blood, taken 28 days after the second dose of the MenACWY control vaccine. Receptor source: an adult who received the MenACWY meningococcal vaccine as a control. The CDR3 runs from the conserved cysteine through the conserved F or W. A D gene is named only where the DNA matches it firmly. Clone size is given for some rows only: seen once, a few or many times, or a class if the clone is expanded.

CDR3nt: TGTGCCAGCTCACCACCACTAGGACAGGGCCACGAGCAGTACTTC
CDR3aa: CASSPPLGQGHEQYF
v_gene: TRBV18
j_gene: TRBJ2-7
d_gene: TRBD1
len: 15
abundance: once

CDR3nt: TGTGCCACCAGTGACACGACTAGCGGGAGGGCCATAGATACGCAGTATTTT
CDR3aa: CATSDTTSGRAIDTQYF
v_gene: TRBV24-1
j_gene: TRBJ2-3
d_gene: TRBD2
len: 17
abundance: .

CDR3nt: TGTGCCAGTAGTAATTCCAGGGGCGCCTATGGCTACACCTTC
CDR3aa: CASSNSRGAYGYTF
v_gene: TRBV19
j_gene: TRBJ1-2
d_gene: .
len: 14
abundance: .

CDR3nt: TGTGCCAGCAGCCAAGGAAGGGCTGGAAACACCATATATTTT
CDR3aa: CASSQGRAGNTIYF
v_gene: TRBV3-1/TRBV3-2
j_gene: TRBJ1-3
d_gene: .
len: 14
abundance: .

CDR3nt: TGTGCCAGCCGATTGTTGGACAGGGGGTTTGGTCAGCCCCAGCATTTT
CDR3aa: CASRLLDRGFGQPQHF
v_gene: TRBV28
j_gene: TRBJ1-5
d_gene: TRBD1
len: 16
abundance: .

CDR3nt: TGTGCCAGCAGCTCCCCATGGAATGAGCAGTTCTTC
CDR3aa: CASSSPWNEQFF
v_gene: TRBV27
j_gene: TRBJ2-1
d_gene: .
len: 12
abundance: .

CDR3nt: TGTGCCAGCAGCTTAGCTTCTAAGAGCACAGATACGCAGTATTTT
CDR3aa: CASSLASKSTDTQYF
v_gene: TRBV7-2
j_gene: TRBJ2-3
d_gene: .
len: 15
abundance: .

CDR3nt: TGCGCCAGCAGCCCTTACATGGGAGCTAACTATGGCTACACCTTC
CDR3aa: CASSPYMGANYGYTF
v_gene: TRBV5-1
j_gene: TRBJ1-2
d_gene: .
len: 15
abundance: .

CDR3nt: TGTGCCAGTAGTACATCAGGGCACAATTCACCCCTCCACTTT
CDR3aa: CASSTSGHNSPLHF
v_gene: TRBV19
j_gene: TRBJ1-6
d_gene: .
len: 14
abundance: .

CDR3nt: TGTGCCAGCAGCATTTATCCCGGGACAGGGTCTTTTCAGCCCCAGCATTTT
CDR3aa: CASSIYPGTGSFQPQHF
v_gene: TRBV6-2/TRBV6-3
j_gene: TRBJ1-5
d_gene: TRBD1
len: 17
abundance: .

CDR3nt: TGTGCCAGCAGCTCACCCTACCTGCGGGAGGGCCCCTACAATGAGCAGTTCTTC
CDR3aa: CASSSPYLREGPYNEQFF
v_gene: TRBV11-3
j_gene: TRBJ2-1
d_gene: TRBD2
len: 18
abundance: .

CDR3nt: TGTGCCAGCAGCTTAGGTCAGGGGTACAATCAGCCCCAGCATTTT
CDR3aa: CASSLGQGYNQPQHF
v_gene: TRBV13
j_gene: TRBJ1-5
d_gene: .
len: 15
abundance: .

CDR3nt: TGTGCCATCAGTGAGGGGACCTCACTCCGCACAGATACGCAGTATTTT
CDR3aa: CAISEGTSLRTDTQYF
v_gene: TRBV10-3
j_gene: TRBJ2-3
d_gene: .
len: 16
abundance: .

CDR3nt: TGTGCCAGCAGCCAAGATACAGTGGGTTCAGATACGCAGTATTTT
CDR3aa: CASSQDTVGSDTQYF
v_gene: TRBV3-1/TRBV3-2
j_gene: TRBJ2-3
d_gene: .
len: 15
abundance: .

CDR3nt: TGCGCCAGCAGCCCCAGGAGGGTAATGAACACTGAAGCTTTCTTT
CDR3aa: CASSPRRVMNTEAFF
v_gene: TRBV5-1
j_gene: TRBJ1-1
d_gene: .
len: 15
abundance: .

CDR3nt: TGTGCCAGCTCACTCACGACCCAGGGAGACCAGCCCCAGCATTTT
CDR3aa: CASSLTTQGDQPQHF
v_gene: TRBV18
j_gene: TRBJ1-5
d_gene: .
len: 15
abundance: .